Listed here are 30 T cell receptor beta chains from one sample, sequenced in a study of T cells in localized non-small cell lung cancer. The repertoire was sequenced with immunoSEQ multiplex PCR; TCRdb's copy has only in-frame clones and lacks some. The table has around 30,000 clones, 80% to 95% seen once; the top ten hold 25% to 35%. The material was peripheral blood, obtained before any cancer treatment. The receptors originated from a female donor at least 60 years old with stage I lung adenocarcinoma.

The J gene is TRBJ1-5, the V gene TRBV9; a possible D gene is TRBD1 (6 bases). Germline-derived CDR1 and CDR2 are SGDLS and YYNGEE. This CDR3 contains 14 residues. Trimming cost V 3 bases and J 3 bases, with 10 bases left between them. The CDR3 reads CASSATGYNQPQHF. CDR3 sequence (DNA): TGTGCCAGCAGCGCCACAGGGTACAATCAGCCCCAGCATTTT.

The rearrangement joins TRBV5-8 to TRBJ2-7; D ambiguous. V lost 7 bases and J 6 bases, leaving 8 bases between the germline ends. The length of the CDR3 is 10 residues. Per germline, CDR1 SGHTS and CDR2 YDEGEE. CDR3: CASVLREQYF. The CDR3 region has the DNA TGTGCCAGCGTTCTCCGCGAGCAGTACTTC.

This clone was seen once. Sequence at one end of the junction differs from germline and may be a read error. J is TRBJ2-3 and V is TRBV4-2; weak D call: TRBD2 (5 bases). The germline V gene encodes CDR1 LGHNA and CDR2 YNFKEQ. The CDR3 is 13 amino acids. The CDR3 loop reads CASSPASKDTQYF. The CDR3 DNA reads TGTGCCAGCAGCCCGGCTAGCAAAGATACGCAGTATTTT.

This chain links TRBV7-8 with TRBJ2-1, with 8 bases lining up with TRBD2. The trim removed 5 bases at V and 7 bases at J, leaving 22 bases unmatched. The CDR3 is made up of 19 amino acids. Germline values: CDR1 SGHVS, CDR2 FQNEAQ. Here the CDR3 reads CASSPNRGLVMGVRNEQFF. The CDR3 DNA reads as TGTGCCAGCAGCCCCAATCGGGGACTAGTCATGGGCGTAAGGAATGAGCAGTTCTTC.

V and J are TRBV5-1 and TRBJ1-1; D is undetermined. The CDR3 length is 13 residues. Germline loops: CDR1 SGHRS, CDR2 YFSETQ. The germline V and J ends were trimmed by 6 bases and 0 bases, with 9 bases remaining between them. DNA of the CDR3: TGCGCCAGCAAGGAGGGCGTGAACACTGAAGCTTTCTTT. This gives the protein CASKEGVNTEAFF.

CDR3 region: CASSIDQLSEQYF. CDR3 nucleotides: TGTGCCAGTAGTATAGACCAGCTCTCCGAGCAGTACTTC. This chain connects TRBV19 to TRBJ2-7; D unresolved. The CDR3 runs to 13 residues. The V end was cut by 0 bases, the J end by 6 bases, with 9 bases between. The germline V gene encodes CDR1 LNHDA and CDR2 SQIVND (reference sequence).

This chain joins TRBV18 and TRBJ1-2; D possibly corresponds to TRBD1 (6 bases). The CDR3 is 14 residues long. Trimming pared 1 base from V and 5 bases from J, leaving 11 bases between. CDR1 is KGHSH, CDR2 LQKENI, per germline. The CDR3 loop reads CASSPLKQGYGYTF. In DNA, the CDR3 is TGTGCCAGCTCACCACTGAAGCAGGGGTATGGCTACACCTTC. The full variable domain, with the rest looked up from reference TRBV18 and TRBJ1-2, is NAGVMQNPRHLVRRRGQEARLRCSPMKGHSHVYWYRQLPEEGLKFMVYLQKENIIDESGMPKERFSAEFPKEGPSILRIQQVVRGDSAAYFCASSPLKQGYGYTFGSGTRLTVV.

The V call is TRBV27, the J call TRBJ2-1; D ambiguous. V gave up 5 bases and J gave up 6 bases, with 11 bases separating them. This CDR3 region has 13 residues. CDR1 MNHEY and CDR2 SMNVEV come from the germline V gene (reference sequence). The CDR3 is CASSLPPPNEQFF. As DNA, the CDR3 is TGTGCCAGCAGTCTACCCCCCCCCAATGAGCAGTTCTTC.

This sequence joins TRBV7-2 and TRBJ1-1, with unresolved D. Trimming took 3 bases from V and 3 from J, leaving 11 bases between them. Germline CDR1 SGHTA, CDR2 FQGNSA. The CDR3 has 14 residues. CDR3 DNA sequence: TGTGCCAGCAGCTTCACAACAGAGTACACTGAAGCTTTCTTT. It encodes CASSFTTEYTEAFF.

V is TRBV5-1 and J is TRBJ2-3; TRBD2 matches at 11 bases. J gave up 1 base and V 4 bases, and 5 bases lay outside the gene matches. CDR1 and CDR2 from the germline V gene are SGHRS and YFSETQ. The length of the CDR3 is 16 residues. CDR3 sequence: CASSAGTSGRTDTQYF. CDR3 DNA: TGCGCCAGCAGCGCAGGGACTAGCGGACGCACAGATACGCAGTATTTT.

There are a few counts of this clone. The chain recombines TRBV7-8 with TRBJ2-3; no reliable D call. V was trimmed by 6 bases and J by 0 bases, leaving 13 bases between them. CDR3 length: 15 amino acids. Germline CDR1 and CDR2: SGHVS and FQNEAQ. The CDR3 is CASRARAASTDTQYF. The DNA for the CDR3 is TGTGCCAGCAGGGCCCGGGCAGCTAGCACAGATACGCAGTATTTT.

The chain couples TRBV7-9 to TRBJ2-3; D is possibly TRBD2 (6 bases). This CDR3 is built from 15 residues. Germline CDR1 reads SEHNR; CDR2 reads FQNEAQ (reference sequence). Trimming stripped 7 bases from V and 3 bases from J, with 17 bases between. CDR3 protein: CASILGGRRTDTQYF. CDR3 sequence (DNA): TGTGCCAGCATCCTGGGGGGTCGGAGGACAGATACGCAGTATTTT.

J is TRBJ2-5 and V is TRBV10-3; the D is unclear. The CDR3 is 12 residues long. Trimming removed 3 bases from V and 5 bases from J, with 7 bases in between. Germline V gene sequence: CDR1 ENHRY, CDR2 SYGVKD. In DNA form, the CDR3 reads TGTGCCATCAGTGACGTGAGCGAGACCCAGTACTTC. Its translation: CAISDVSETQYF.

This chain connects TRBV6-4 to TRBJ1-2; 9 nucleotides agree with TRBD1. The CDR3 totals 13 residues. Germline CDR1 and CDR2: MRHNA and SNTAGT. The J segment lost 5 bases and the V segment lost 9 bases, leaving 7 bases of the junction unmatched. CDR3 nucleotide sequence: TGTGCCAGTAACAGGGGGCGTAGGTATGGCTACACCTTC. This translates into CASNRGRRYGYTF.

The chain links TRBV19 to TRBJ2-1; the D call may be TRBD1 or TRBD2 (5 bases each). Trimming pared 1 base from V and 4 bases from J, leaving 14 bases between. Per germline, CDR1 LNHDA and CDR2 SQIVND (reference sequence). The CDR3 length is 16 residues. The CDR3, as DNA: TGTGCCAGTAGTATAGGGGGAGAGGCAGGGTACAATGAGCAGTTCTTC. It specifies CASSIGGEAGYNEQFF.

This clone appeared once. The V and J genes are TRBV7-2 and TRBJ1-2, with 9 bases that match TRBD1. Per the germline V gene, CDR1 is SGHTA and CDR2 is FQGNSA. The CDR3 sequence is 16 residues long. With V trimmed by 2 bases and J by 7 bases, 11 bases remained unmatched. CDR3 loop: CASSLNRGRLNSGYTF. The DNA of the CDR3 is TGTGCCAGCAGCTTAAACAGGGGGCGACTAAATAGTGGCTACACCTTC.

The chain employs TRBV30 and TRBJ2-2, with D possibly matching TRBD2 (5 bases). Germline CDR1 reads GTSNPN; CDR2 reads SVGIG (reference sequence). The CDR3 sequence is 11 residues long. Trimming stripped 6 bases from V and 6 bases from J, with 8 bases between. The CDR3 loop reads CACAGPGELFF. CDR3 DNA: TGTGCCTGCGCGGGCCCCGGGGAGCTGTTTTTT.

This chain links TRBV21-1 with TRBJ2-3. TRBV21-1 is given as a pseudogene. This CDR3 region has 16 residues. CDR3 residues: CASSKELRGGTDTQYF. The CDR3 DNA is TGTGCCAGCAGCAAAGAATTGAGGGGGGGCACAGATACGCAGTATTTT.

The chain is built from TRBV18 and TRBJ1-1; D remains ambiguous. The CDR3 spans 15 residues. Trimming took off 0 bases at V and 4 bases at J, with 12 bases between the two ends. Germline V gives CDR1 KGHSH, CDR2 LQKENI. CDR3 residues: CASSPPTSRGTEAFF. The CDR3 region has the DNA TGTGCCAGCTCACCACCTACTTCACGGGGCACTGAAGCTTTCTTT.

This chain uses TRBV27 with TRBJ1-5; TRBD1 matches 9 bases. The germline V gene has CDR1 MNHEY and CDR2 SMNVEV (reference sequence). CDR3 length: 14 amino acids. V lost 7 bases and J lost 4; bases outside the gene matches: 5. The CDR3 bases are TGTGCCAGCAAACCGGGACAGGGTAATCAGCCCCAGCATTTT. Protein sequence: CASKPGQGNQPQHF.

The rearrangement joins TRBV7-9 to TRBJ1-2; 7 nucleotides match TRBD1. This CDR3 comprises 19 residues. Trimming cost V 5 bases and J 2 bases; bases outside gene matches: 20. In germline, CDR1 is SEHNR, CDR2 FQNEAQ (reference sequence). CDR3 amino acids: CASSGSPVYSGTVNYGYTF. CDR3 sequence (DNA): TGTGCCAGCAGCGGATCCCCGGTTTATTCCGGGACAGTAAACTATGGCTACACCTTC.

This sequence joins TRBV4-1 and TRBJ2-2; 12 nucleotides align to TRBD2. Per the germline V gene, CDR1 is MGHRA and CDR2 is YSYEKL. Trimming at V came to 4 bases and at J to 4 bases, leaving 4 bases not matched to a gene. The CDR3 runs to 16 residues. For the CDR3, the DNA is TGCGCCAGCAGCCCCGGACTAGCGGGATTCACCGGGGAGCTGTTTTTT. The encoded protein is CASSPGLAGFTGELFF.

The gene calls are TRBV5-6 and TRBJ1-4; 10 bases align to TRBD1. Germline CDR1 SGHDT, CDR2 YYEEEE. V trimming: 4 bases; J trimming: 8 bases; junction bases outside the gene matches: 8. This CDR3 spans 15 amino acids. This CDR3 is CASSHTGTGEEKLFF. The CDR3 nucleotides read TGTGCCAGCAGCCACACCGGGACAGGGGAAGAAAAACTGTTTTTT.

This chain uses TRBV25-1 with TRBJ2-1; D tentatively fits TRBD1 or TRBD2 (5 bases each). Looked up from germline, CDR1 is MGHDK and CDR2 is SYGVNS. The V gene lost 6 bases and the J gene lost 8 bases, with 11 bases spanning the gap. This CDR3 region has 12 residues. The CDR3 loop reads CASSRDLHEQFF. The CDR3, as DNA: TGTGCCAGCAGCCGGGACCTCCATGAGCAGTTCTTC.

This clone was counted a single time. The chain recombines TRBV30 with TRBJ1-6; 8 positions agree with TRBD1. CDR1 GTSNPN and CDR2 SVGIG come from the germline V gene (reference sequence). The CDR3 has 16 amino acids. With 1 base clipped from V and 5 bases from J, the junction kept 7 bases outside the gene matches. The CDR3 DNA follows: TGTGCCTGGAGTGCCAATGGACAGGGTAATAATTCACCCCTCCACTTT. Translated, it gives CAWSANGQGNNSPLHF.

The V call is TRBV6-1, the J call TRBJ2-5; the match to TRBD1 covers 10 bases. J lost 5 bases, V lost 4 bases, and 4 bases had no gene match. Germline loops: CDR1 MNHNS, CDR2 SASEGT. The CDR3 is 14 amino acids. This chain's CDR3 is CASSGDRGSETQYF. In nucleotides, the CDR3 is TGTGCCAGCAGTGGGGACAGGGGTTCGGAGACCCAGTACTTC.

The CDR3 sequence: CASSYGGIFAEAFF. For the CDR3, the DNA is TGTGCCAGCAGCTATGGGGGTATTTTCGCTGAAGCTTTCTTT. The gene calls are TRBV7-3 and TRBJ1-1, with D possibly matching TRBD1 (5 bases). This CDR3 region has 14 residues. Germline-derived CDR1 and CDR2 are SGHTA and FQGTGA. V gave up 4 bases and J gave up 6 bases, with 15 bases separating them.

The V gene is TRBV18, the J gene TRBJ1-1; D is perhaps TRBD1 (5 bases). CDR1 is KGHSH and CDR2 is LQKENI in the germline V gene. The CDR3 loop spans 13 amino acids. V shed 5 bases and J shed 3 bases, with 10 bases lying between them. The DNA for the CDR3 is TGTGCCAGCTCAACCATACAGGACACTGAAGCTTTCTTT. It specifies CASSTIQDTEAFF.

V and J are TRBV28 and TRBJ1-4, with D perhaps matching TRBD1 (5 bases). V was trimmed by 3 bases and J by 7 bases, leaving 18 bases between them. The CDR3 loop spans 16 amino acids. Looked up from germline, CDR1 is MDHEN and CDR2 is SYDVKM. CDR3 sequence reads: CASSFGGVNIGEKLFF. Written as DNA, the CDR3 is TGTGCCAGCAGTTTTGGGGGGGTGAACATTGGTGAAAAACTGTTTTTT.

This clone was recorded only once. This chain connects TRBV5-4 to TRBJ1-1; D not certain. Looked up from germline, CDR1 is SGHNT and CDR2 is YYREEE (reference sequence). The V gene lost 0 bases and the J gene lost 0 bases, with 12 bases spanning the gap. The CDR3 consists of 16 residues. CDR3 nucleotides: TGTGCCAGCAGCTTGGGGTCACGGCAGTTGAACACTGAAGCTTTCTTT. Translated: CASSLGSRQLNTEAFF.